The entry below gives a single TCR beta chain sequence along with its context. This may be a read error, as it is one base from a much larger clone. The conserved phenylalanine or tryptophan normally closing the CDR3 is absent here, so this likely arose from a read error. This sample stems from a study of molecular identifiers for immune sequencing clone quantification. Library preparation followed earlier protocols using designated TCR primers. TCRdb fed the PCR reads into MiXCR, producing one record per CDR3 protein. The sample has 400,000 to 600,000 distinct CDR3 sequences; about 25% are singletons. Material: naive CD8+ T cells from blood, with Jurkat cell RNA spiked in. Regarding subset: FACS-sorted CD8+CD4-CCR7+CD45RA+ naive T cells. The origin of this receptor is a human donor in good health. Some libraries in this study had Jurkat cell RNA spiked in.

CDR3 DNA: TGTGCCAGCAGTTTTCTGGACAGGGGAGCAGATACGCAGTATTTA. Translating gives CASSFLDRGADTQYL. The V and J genes are TRBV12-3 or TRBV12-4 and TRBJ2-3; 9 nucleotides agree with TRBD1. This CDR3 has 15 residues. The V gene end was trimmed by 3 bases and the J gene end by 4 bases; junction bases not matched to a gene: 5.